The 24 T cell receptor beta chains below all came from one sample that was sequenced in a study of PD-1 blockade in classical Hodgkin lymphoma. Generated by immunoSEQ multiplex PCR, the TCRdb table keeps only in-frame clones and is missing some. The data show a few thousand clones, roughly 70% seen once. Every one of the patients relapsed after autologous stem cell transplantation (brentuximab vedotin exposure was variable). Source: peripheral blood mononuclear cells (PBMCs), taken at baseline. These receptor sequences come from a human donor with classical Hodgkin lymphoma.

The gene calls are TRBV6-1 and TRBJ2-7; possibly TRBD1 for D (5 bases). The V gene's germline CDR1 is MNHNS and CDR2 SASEGT. The CDR3 is made up of 13 amino acids. V gave up 4 bases and J gave up 2 bases, with 9 bases separating them. The CDR3 loop reads CASSVGDTYEQYF. In nucleotides, the CDR3 is TGTGCCAGCAGTGTAGGGGATACCTACGAGCAGTACTTC.

This clone was seen a handful of times. This chain uses TRBV9 with TRBJ2-1; 7 bases are a match to TRBD2. The CDR3 sequence is 15 residues long. V was pared by 0 bases and J by 4 bases, with 4 bases of the junction left unmatched. The germline gives CDR1 SGDLS, CDR2 YYNGEE. As DNA, the CDR3 is TGTGCCAGCAGCGTAGCCGCTAGCGGTTACAATGAGCAGTTCTTC. The encoded protein is CASSVAASGYNEQFF.

The J gene is TRBJ2-1, the V gene TRBV13; D may be TRBD1 (6 bases). CDR1 PRHDT and CDR2 FYEKMQ come from the germline V gene (reference sequence). The CDR3 length is 14 residues. V lost 6 bases, J lost 8 bases, and 17 bases lay in between. The CDR3 bases are TGTGCCAGCAGTTCCCGGGACACAACTTATGAGCAGTTCTTC. This gives the protein CASSSRDTTYEQFF. The full variable domain, in which reference TRBV13 and TRBJ2-1 provide the parts outside the CDR3, is AAGVIQSPRHLIKEKRETATLKCYPIPRHDTVYWYQQGPGQDPQFLISFYEKMQSDKGSIPDRFSAQQFSDYHSELNMSSLELGDSALYFCASSSRDTTYEQFFGPGTRLTVL.

The rearrangement uses TRBV28 and TRBJ1-5; a possible D gene is TRBD1 (5 bases). V was clipped by 6 bases and J by 3 bases, with 18 bases between them. The CDR3 spans 16 residues. Germline V CDR1 and CDR2: MDHEN, SYDVKM. As DNA, the CDR3 is TGTGCCAGCAGACGGGACGGCCGGGGGTTCAATCAGCCCCAGCATTTT. It specifies CASRRDGRGFNQPQHF. Full variable domain (missing parts from reference TRBV28 and TRBJ1-5): DVKVTQSSRYLVKRTGEKVFLECVQDMDHENMFWYRQDPGLGLRLIYFSYDVKMKEKGDIPEGYSVSREKKERFSLILESASTNQTSMYLCASRRDGRGFNQPQHFGDGTRLSIL.

By share of the sample, this clone is medium-sized. Other DNA sequences in this specimen translate into the identical CDR3. The chain uses TRBV4-1 and TRBJ1-1, with D unclear. Deletions cut 0 bases from V and 5 bases from J, with 7 bases between. CDR1 and CDR2 from the germline V gene are MGHRA and YSYEKL. The CDR3 length is 13 residues. The DNA of the CDR3 is TGCGCCAGCAGCCAAGATCCGGTGACTGAAGCTTTCTTT. It encodes CASSQDPVTEAFF.

The chain uses TRBV7-2 and TRBJ1-2; D uncertain. Trimming left V 7 bases short and J 1 base short, with 13 bases between. Germline loops: CDR1 SGHTA, CDR2 FQGNSA. This CDR3 has 14 residues. CDR3 protein: CASTQDNLNYGYTF. The CDR3 DNA is TGTGCCAGCACCCAAGACAACCTTAACTATGGCTACACCTTC.

This sequence joins TRBV27 and TRBJ2-7, with 11 bases identical to TRBD2. The germline V gene has CDR1 MNHEY and CDR2 SMNVEV (reference sequence). V trimming: 3 bases; J trimming: 4 bases; junction bases outside the gene matches: 5. The CDR3 runs to 15 residues. CDR3 sequence: CASSFKLAGAYEQYF. CDR3 bases: TGTGCCAGCAGTTTCAAACTAGCGGGAGCTTACGAGCAGTACTTC.

This clone has only a few counts. The rearrangement joins TRBV27 to TRBJ2-2; 9 bases fit TRBD1. The length of the CDR3 is 16 residues. V was pared by 3 bases and J by 6 bases, with 8 bases of the junction left unmatched. Germline-derived CDR1 and CDR2 are MNHEY and SMNVEV (reference sequence). CDR3 protein: CASSFTGGSVAGELFF. DNA for the CDR3: TGTGCCAGCAGTTTCACAGGGGGCAGCGTTGCCGGGGAGCTGTTTTTT.

This chain links TRBV6-5 with TRBJ1-1; the match to TRBD1 covers 7 bases. Looked up from germline, CDR1 is MNHEY and CDR2 is SVGAGI. J was trimmed by 1 base and V by 2 bases; bases with no gene match: 4. This CDR3 contains 15 residues. This CDR3 reads CASSYDRATNTEAFF. The CDR3 DNA is TGTGCCAGCAGTTACGACAGGGCGACGAACACTGAAGCTTTCTTT.

Turning to this clone: Mismatch with germline at one junction end may stem from a read error. This rearrangement joins TRBV28 to TRBJ2-2; 9 bases fit TRBD2. Germline-derived CDR1 and CDR2 are MDHEN and SYDVKM. The CDR3 is made up of 22 amino acids. The DNA of the CDR3 is TGTGCCGGCAGTTTACCCTACTGGGGGCAGGGGCGGACTAGCGCGAACACCGGGGAGCTGTTTTTT. Encoded protein: CAGSLPYWGQGRTSANTGELFF.

A single count supports this clone. The chain recombines TRBV4-2 with TRBJ2-5; the match to TRBD2 covers 7 bases. This CDR3 is 13 amino acids long. The J segment lost 3 bases and the V segment lost 8 bases, leaving 6 bases of the junction unmatched. Per the germline V gene, CDR1 is LGHNA and CDR2 is YNFKEQ. In DNA form, the CDR3 reads TGTGCCAGCGGCCGGGCGGGAGAAGAGACCCAGTACTTC. Amino acids: CASGRAGEETQYF.

As DNA, the CDR3 is TGTGCCAGCAGCTTAGTTGGACAGGGGACGGAAAACACCATATATTTT. It codes for CASSLVGQGTENTIYF. The chain uses TRBV7-2 and TRBJ1-3; TRBD1 agrees at 9 bases. The junction had 7 bases not matched to a gene; V was cut back by 1 base and J by 6 bases. CDR3 length equals 16 residues. The germline gives CDR1 SGHTA, CDR2 FQGNSA.

The rearrangement links TRBV10-3 to TRBJ2-7; 8 bases agree with TRBD1. V trimming: 4 bases; J trimming: 2 bases; junction bases outside the gene matches: 10. CDR1 and CDR2 (germline): ENHRY, SYGVKD. The CDR3 is 16 amino acids. CDR3 protein: CAISGLQDRDPYEQYF. CDR3 nucleotide sequence: TGTGCCATCAGTGGTCTCCAGGACAGGGACCCCTACGAGCAGTACTTC.

The gene calls are TRBV14 and TRBJ2-2; a possible D gene is TRBD1 (5 bases). Germline V gene sequence: CDR1 SGHDN, CDR2 FVKESK. This CDR3 contains 15 residues. With 4 bases removed from V and 7 bases from J, the gap between germline ends came to 16 bases. CDR3 sequence reads: CASSPQGLGHGELFF. CDR3 bases: TGTGCCAGCAGCCCGCAGGGTCTCGGGCACGGGGAGCTGTTTTTT.

This chain links TRBV7-2 with TRBJ2-2; TRBD2 might be the D (7 bases). This CDR3 has 15 amino acids. With 0 bases removed from V and 6 bases from J, the gap between germline ends came to 11 bases. Germline V lookup: CDR1 SGHTA, CDR2 FQGNSA. Here the CDR3 DNA reads TGTGCCAGCAGCTTAGCTTGGCGGGGGCCCGGGGAGCTGTTTTTT. As protein: CASSLAWRGPGELFF. The full variable domain, completed using reference TRBV7-2 and TRBJ2-2, is GAGVSQSPSNKVTEKGKDVELRCDPISGHTALYWYRQSLGQGLEFLIYFQGNSAPDKSGLPSDRFSAERTGGSVSTLTIQRTQQEDSAVYLCASSLAWRGPGELFFGEGSRLTVL.

This chain joins TRBV6-5 and TRBJ1-2; 7 nucleotides match TRBD1. The CDR3 loop spans 13 amino acids. Germline V gene data show CDR1 as MNHEY and CDR2 as SVGAGI. J was trimmed by 2 bases and V by 8 bases; bases with no gene match: 5. CDR3 protein: CASRDSSNYGYTF. The CDR3, as DNA: TGTGCCAGCCGGGACAGCTCAAACTATGGCTACACCTTC.

The genes are TRBV5-1 and TRBJ1-3, with D hard to call. CDR1 is SGHRS, CDR2 YFSETQ, per germline. This CDR3 contains 15 residues. V lost 4 bases and J lost 0, with 11 bases in between. The CDR3 region has the DNA TGCGCCAGCAGCCATGACTCGAGCTCTGGAAACACCATATATTTT. Its translation is CASSHDSSSGNTIYF. The complete variable domain, with remaining parts taken from reference TRBV5-1 and TRBJ1-3, reads KAGVTQTPRYLIKTRGQQVTLSCSPISGHRSVSWYQQTPGQGLQFLFEYFSETQRNKGNFPGRFSGRQFSNSRSEMNVSTLELGDSALYLCASSHDSSSGNTIYFGEGSWLTVV.

By frequency in the sample, this clone is medium-sized. The chain recombines TRBV9 with TRBJ2-3; a weak D match, TRBD2 (6 bases). The CDR3 runs 15 residues. The germline gives CDR1 SGDLS, CDR2 YYNGEE. V gave up 0 bases and J gave up 0 bases, with 8 bases separating them. CDR3 amino acids: CASSVGDFSTDTQYF. CDR3 sequence (DNA): TGTGCCAGCAGCGTAGGGGACTTCAGCACAGATACGCAGTATTTT. Together with reference TRBV9 and TRBJ2-3, the CDR3 gives the full variable domain: DSGVTQTPKHLITATGQRVTLRCSPRSGDLSVYWYQQSLDQGLQFLIQYYNGEERAKGNILERFSAQQFPDLHSELNLSSLELGDSALYFCASSVGDFSTDTQYFGPGTRLTVL.

This clone ranks as medium-sized. The same CDR3 arises from other DNA sequences in this sample as well. The genes are TRBV5-5 and TRBJ2-3, with 14 bases aligning to TRBD2. This CDR3 region has 16 residues. Germline CDR1 is SGHKS and CDR2 is YYEKEE (reference sequence). V was clipped by 3 bases and J by 6 bases; unmatched bases: 6. The CDR3 loop is CASSSGTSGSGDTQYF. In DNA form, the CDR3 reads TGTGCCAGCAGCTCTGGGACTAGCGGGAGCGGGGATACGCAGTATTTT.

V and J are TRBV7-2 and TRBJ1-5, with D maybe TRBD1 (6 bases). The CDR3 runs 15 residues. CDR1 and CDR2 from the germline V gene are SGHTA and FQGNSA. V lost 5 bases and J 1 base, leaving 12 bases between the germline ends. The CDR3 bases are TGTGCCAGCAGCCCCCAGGACAGCAGCAATCAGCCCCAGCATTTT. Translating gives CASSPQDSSNQPQHF.

This clone turned up a few times. This chain links TRBV7-2 with TRBJ1-5; D unclear. The V gene lost 2 bases and the J gene lost 6 bases, with 8 bases spanning the gap. This CDR3 is 13 amino acids long. Germline V lookup: CDR1 SGHTA, CDR2 FQGNSA. The CDR3 spells CASSLMGSQPQHF. The CDR3 DNA reads as TGTGCCAGCAGCTTAATGGGAAGTCAGCCCCAGCATTTT.

This chain links TRBV7-6 with TRBJ2-1; perhaps TRBD1 as D (7 bases). V gave up 7 bases and J gave up 7 bases, with 17 bases separating them. CDR1 and CDR2 from the germline V gene are SGHVS and FNYEAQ. This CDR3 comprises 14 residues. The CDR3 region is CASTGYRGGNEQFF. The CDR3 DNA reads TGTGCCAGCACCGGCTACAGGGGAGGTAATGAGCAGTTCTTC.

The table lists this clone with a count of one. V usage is TRBV7-8 and J usage is TRBJ2-4, with unresolved D. The CDR3 has 15 amino acids. The V gene lost 5 bases and the J gene lost 1 base, with 12 bases spanning the gap. Germline CDR1 reads SGHVS; CDR2 reads FQNEAQ. CDR3 residues: CASSPSDSAKNIQYF. The CDR3 DNA follows: TGTGCCAGCAGCCCCTCCGACTCGGCCAAAAACATTCAGTACTTC.

Only one count was recorded for this clone. The V and J genes are TRBV15 and TRBJ2-7, with 11 bases lining up with TRBD2. Germline CDR1 is LNHNV and CDR2 is YYDKDF (reference sequence). CDR3 size: 14 residues. V lost 5 bases and J lost 2; bases outside the gene matches: 2. CDR3 in DNA: TGTGCCACCAGCGCGGGACTAGCGGCCTACGAGCAGTACTTC. This encodes CATSAGLAAYEQYF.